This T cell receptor beta chain was sequenced for a study of regulatory T cells in long-lasting Graves disease. Building of the TCR beta libraries involved iRepertoire HTBI primers and Arm-PCR of CDR3 regions. TCRdb reprocessed the multiplex PCR reads via MiXCR and lists one record per CDR3 protein. Of hundreds of thousands of distinct CDR3 sequences listed, about 16% are singletons. There are many counts of this clonotype. The antigen is unknown. V lost 3 bases, J lost 1 base, and 4 bases stayed unmatched. The germline V gene has CDR1 LGHDT and CDR2 YNNKEL (reference sequence). This CDR3 comprises 15 residues. Described time point: newly diagnosed GD, antithyroid drugs for less than 3 months. There was RNA extracted from PBMCs, and the TCR library was made from it. The peripheral blood volume drawn was approximately 9 milliliters, and it was collected into EDTA tubes. Points from the study as a whole: Having only a small sample size may have limited accuracy. Among samples with persistent disease, TRBV28, TRBJ1-2 and TRBJ2-5 were favored.

These data were likewise used in another study, on T cells in Graves' hyperthyroidism and ophthalmopathy.

V is TRBV3-1 and J is TRBJ2-7, with 9 nucleotides matching TRBD2. The clonotype comes from a woman between 25 and 40 years old with Graves disease. Sequenced material: peripheral blood mononuclear cells (PBMCs), taken at new diagnosis, from a patient treated with antithyroid drugs. The CDR3: CASSQVAGVSYEQYF. In DNA, the CDR3 is TGTGCCAGCAGCCAGGTAGCGGGAGTGTCCTACGAGCAGTACTTC.